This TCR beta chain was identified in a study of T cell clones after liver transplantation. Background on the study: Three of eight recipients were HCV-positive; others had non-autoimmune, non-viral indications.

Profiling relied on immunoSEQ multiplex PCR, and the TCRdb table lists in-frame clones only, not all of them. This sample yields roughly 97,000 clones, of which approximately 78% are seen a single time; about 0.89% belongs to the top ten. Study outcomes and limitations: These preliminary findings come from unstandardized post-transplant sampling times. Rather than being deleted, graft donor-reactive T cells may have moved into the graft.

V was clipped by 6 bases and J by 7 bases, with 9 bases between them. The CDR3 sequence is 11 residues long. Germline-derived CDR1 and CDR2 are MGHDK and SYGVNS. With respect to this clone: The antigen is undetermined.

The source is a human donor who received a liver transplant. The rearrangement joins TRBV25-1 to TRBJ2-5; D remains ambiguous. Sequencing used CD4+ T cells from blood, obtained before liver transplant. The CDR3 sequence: CASRALRTQYF. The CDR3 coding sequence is TGTGCCAGCAGAGCCCTTCGGACCCAGTACTTC.